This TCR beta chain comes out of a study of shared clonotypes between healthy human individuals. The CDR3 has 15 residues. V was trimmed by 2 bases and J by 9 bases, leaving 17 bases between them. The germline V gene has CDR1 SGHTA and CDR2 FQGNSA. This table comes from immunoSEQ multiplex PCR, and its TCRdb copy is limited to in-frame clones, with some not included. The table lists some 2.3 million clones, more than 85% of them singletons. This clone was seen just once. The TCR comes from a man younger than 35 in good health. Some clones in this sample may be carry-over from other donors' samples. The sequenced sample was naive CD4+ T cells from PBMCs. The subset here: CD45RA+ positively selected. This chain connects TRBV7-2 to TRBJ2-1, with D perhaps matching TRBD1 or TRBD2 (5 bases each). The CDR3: CASSLLGARIAEQFF. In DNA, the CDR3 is TGTGCCAGCAGCTTACTCGGGGCTAGGATTGCTGAGCAGTTCTTC.